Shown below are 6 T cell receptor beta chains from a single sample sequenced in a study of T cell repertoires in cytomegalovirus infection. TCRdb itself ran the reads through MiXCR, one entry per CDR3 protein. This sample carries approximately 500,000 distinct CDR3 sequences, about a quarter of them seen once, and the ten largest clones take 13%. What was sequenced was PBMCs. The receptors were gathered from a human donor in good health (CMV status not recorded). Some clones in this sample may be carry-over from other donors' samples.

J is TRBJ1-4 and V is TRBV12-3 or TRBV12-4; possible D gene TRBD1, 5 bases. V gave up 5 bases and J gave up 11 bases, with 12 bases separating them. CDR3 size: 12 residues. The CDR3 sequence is CASSGAPGKLFF. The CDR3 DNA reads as TGTGCCAGCAGTGGGGCTCCGGGGAAACTGTTTTTT.

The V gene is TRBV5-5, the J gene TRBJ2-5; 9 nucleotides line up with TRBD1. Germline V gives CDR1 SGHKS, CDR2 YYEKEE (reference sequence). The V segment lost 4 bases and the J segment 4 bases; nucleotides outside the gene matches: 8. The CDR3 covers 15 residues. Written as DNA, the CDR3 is TGTGCCAGCAGCGCCCCGGGACAGGGTTCAGAGACCCAGTACTTC. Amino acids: CASSAPGQGSETQYF.

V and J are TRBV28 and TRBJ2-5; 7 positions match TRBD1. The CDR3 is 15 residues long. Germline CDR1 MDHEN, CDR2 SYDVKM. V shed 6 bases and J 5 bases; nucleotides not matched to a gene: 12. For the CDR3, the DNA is TGTGCCAGCAGGACGTGGGCAGGGGGTGGGGAGACCCAGTACTTC. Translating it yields CASRTWAGGGETQYF.

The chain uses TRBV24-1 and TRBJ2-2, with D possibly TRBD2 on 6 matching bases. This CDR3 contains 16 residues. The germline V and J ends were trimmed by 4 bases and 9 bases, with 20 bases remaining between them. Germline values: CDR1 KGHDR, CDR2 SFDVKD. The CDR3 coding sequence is TGTGCCACCAGTGACTACCGGGACTCCGGGGCCCGGGAGCTGTTTTTT. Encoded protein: CATSDYRDSGARELFF.

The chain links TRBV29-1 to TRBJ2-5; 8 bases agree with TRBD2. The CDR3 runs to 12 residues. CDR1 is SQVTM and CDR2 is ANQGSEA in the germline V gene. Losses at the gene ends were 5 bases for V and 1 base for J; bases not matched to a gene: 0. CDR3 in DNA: TGCAGCGTTCTAGCGGGCCAAGAGACCCAGTACTTC. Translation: CSVLAGQETQYF.

The CDR3, as DNA: TGTGCCAGCAGCGCAACCGGACAGGGGTACAATGAGCAGTTCTTC. It is translated as CASSATGQGYNEQFF. The rearrangement links TRBV9 to TRBJ2-1; 9 nucleotides match TRBD1. There are 15 residues in the CDR3. Unmatched junction bases numbered 5, after V lost 3 bases and J lost 4 bases. Germline V gene data show CDR1 as SGDLS and CDR2 as YYNGEE. Variable domain in full (rest from reference TRBV9 and TRBJ2-1): DSGVTQTPKHLITATGQRVTLRCSPRSGDLSVYWYQQSLDQGLQFLIQYYNGEERAKGNILERFSAQQFPDLHSELNLSSLELGDSALYFCASSATGQGYNEQFFGPGTRLTVL.